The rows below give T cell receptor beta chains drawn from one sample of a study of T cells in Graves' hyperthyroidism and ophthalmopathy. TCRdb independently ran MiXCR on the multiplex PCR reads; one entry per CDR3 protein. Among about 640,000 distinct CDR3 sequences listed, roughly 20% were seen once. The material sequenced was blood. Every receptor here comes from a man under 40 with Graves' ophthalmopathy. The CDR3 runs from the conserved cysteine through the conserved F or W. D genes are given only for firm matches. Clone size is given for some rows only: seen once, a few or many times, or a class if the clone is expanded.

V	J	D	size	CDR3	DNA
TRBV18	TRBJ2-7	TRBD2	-	CASSETSGNSYEQYF	TGTGCCAGCTCAGAGACTAGCGGGAACTCCTACGAGCAGTACTTC
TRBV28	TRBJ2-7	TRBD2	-	CASSPSGLAELSYEQYF	TGTGCCAGCAGTCCCTCGGGACTAGCGGAGCTCTCCTACGAGCAGTACTTC
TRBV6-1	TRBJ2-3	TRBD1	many	CASKTGGTDTQYF	TGTGCCAGCAAGACAGGGGGAACAGATACGCAGTATTTT
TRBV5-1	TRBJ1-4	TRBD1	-	CASSPEGAGTGIREKLFF	TGCGCCAGCAGCCCGGAAGGTGCCGGGACAGGGATTCGTGAAAAACTGTTTTTT
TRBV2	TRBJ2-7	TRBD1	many	CASSEEGASEQYF	TGTGCCAGCAGTGAAGAGGGGGCATCCGAGCAGTACTTC
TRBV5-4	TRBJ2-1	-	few	CASSLGTQQGRKFF	TGTGCCAGCAGCTTGGGTACACAACAGGGTAGGAAGTTCTTC
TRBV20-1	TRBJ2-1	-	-	CSETRHYAYNEQFF	TGCAGTGAGACGCGGCACTACGCCTACAATGAGCAGTTCTTC
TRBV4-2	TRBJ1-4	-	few	CASSQDIRGGVEKLFF	TGTGCCAGCAGCCAAGACATTCGCGGGGGGGTTGAAAAACTGTTTTTT
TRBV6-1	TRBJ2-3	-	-	CASRTGGSYTQYF	TGTGCCAGCCGTACCGGGGGAAGTTATACGCAGTATTTT
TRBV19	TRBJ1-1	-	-	CASQRAPEAFF	TGTGCCAGTCAAAGGGCCCCTGAAGCTTTCTTT
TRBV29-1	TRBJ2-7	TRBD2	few	CSVGSLGAGGGREQYF	TGCAGCGTTGGCTCCCTAGGGGCGGGGGGTGGTCGCGAGCAGTACTTC
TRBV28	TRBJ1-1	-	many	CASSPRGRAFF	TGTGCCAGCAGTCCCCGCGGTAGGGCTTTCTTT
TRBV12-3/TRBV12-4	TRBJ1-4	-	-	CASRPRGARRINEKLFF	TGTGCCAGCAGGCCACGGGGGGCGCGGAGGATTAATGAAAAACTGTTTTTT
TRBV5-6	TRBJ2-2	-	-	CASSPLTENTGELFF	TGTGCCAGCAGTCCTCTGACAGAAAACACCGGGGAGCTGTTTTTT
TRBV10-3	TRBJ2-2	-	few	CAIRNGELFF	TGTGCCATCAGAAATGGGGAGCTGTTTTTT
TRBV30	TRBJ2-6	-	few	CAWSPPGLLPGANVLTF	TGTGCCTGGAGTCCCCCAGGTCTCCTCCCGGGGGCCAACGTCCTGACTTTC
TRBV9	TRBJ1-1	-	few	CASSATNRDPNTEAFF	TGTGCCAGCAGCGCGACTAACAGAGACCCGAACACTGAAGCTTTCTTT
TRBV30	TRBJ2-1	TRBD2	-	CAWSVQSGSLYNEQFF	TGTGCCTGGAGTGTACAAAGCGGGAGCCTATACAATGAGCAGTTCTTC
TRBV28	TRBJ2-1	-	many	CASRVRDWGYNEQFF	TGTGCCAGCAGGGTCAGGGACTGGGGCTACAATGAGCAGTTCTTC
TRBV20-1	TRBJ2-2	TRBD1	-	CSARDRLGGAGTGELFF	TGCAGTGCTAGAGATAGGTTAGGGGGCGCGGGCACCGGGGAGCTGTTTTTT
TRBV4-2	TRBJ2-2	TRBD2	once	CASSTRGGTSGSGGTGELFF	TGTGCCAGCAGCACTAGAGGGGGGACTAGCGGGAGTGGTGGCACCGGGGAGCTGTTTTTT
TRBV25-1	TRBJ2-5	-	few	CASSKWPQETQYF	TGTGCCAGTTCCAAGTGGCCGCAAGAGACCCAGTACTTC
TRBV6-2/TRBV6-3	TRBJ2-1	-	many	CASTQGYNEQFF	TGTGCCAGCACCCAGGGTTACAATGAGCAGTTCTTC
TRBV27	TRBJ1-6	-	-	CASSVDPGRINSPLHF	TGTGCCAGCAGTGTAGATCCGGGACGGATTAATTCACCCCTCCACTTT
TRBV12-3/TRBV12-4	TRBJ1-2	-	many	CASSSLSRLHGYTF	TGTGCCAGCAGTTCCCTGTCGCGTCTACATGGCTACACCTTC
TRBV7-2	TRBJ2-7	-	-	CASSLLSHEQYF	TGTGCCAGCAGCTTACTTTCCCACGAGCAGTACTTC
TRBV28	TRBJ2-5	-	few	CASSLGGRLQETQYF	TGTGCCAGCAGTTTGGGCGGGCGCCTACAAGAGACCCAGTACTTC
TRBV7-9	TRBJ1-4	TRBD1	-	CASSLYRGTEKLFF	TGTGCCAGCAGCTTATACAGGGGTACCGAAAAACTGTTTTTT
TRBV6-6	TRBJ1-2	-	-	CASSYSNREDFLHYGYTF	TGTGCCAGCAGTTATTCGAACAGGGAGGATTTCTTACACTATGGCTACACCTTC
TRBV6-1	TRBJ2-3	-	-	CASSDWSGTSTDTQYF	TGTGCCAGCAGTGATTGGTCTGGGACTAGCACAGATACGCAGTATTTT
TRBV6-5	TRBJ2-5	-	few	CASSYSEAPGSQYF	TGTGCCAGCAGTTACTCGGAGGCCCCCGGATCCCAGTACTTC
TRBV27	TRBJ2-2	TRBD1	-	CASSSTGALTGELFF	TGTGCCAGCAGCTCCACAGGGGCTCTCACCGGGGAGCTGTTTTTT
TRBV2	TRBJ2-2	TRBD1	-	CASSGQGTNTGELFF	TGTGCCAGCAGTGGACAGGGTACGAACACCGGGGAGCTGTTTTTT
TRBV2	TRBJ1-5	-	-	CASRFLGGGNQPQHF	TGTGCCAGCAGATTCTTAGGAGGTGGCAATCAGCCCCAGCATTTT
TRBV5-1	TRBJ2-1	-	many	CASSLSSDHNEQFF	TGCGCCAGCAGCTTGTCTAGCGACCACAATGAGCAGTTCTTC
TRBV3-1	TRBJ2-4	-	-	CASSPGRRGRNIQYF	TGTGCCAGCAGCCCAGGCAGGAGGGGCCGCAACATTCAGTACTTC
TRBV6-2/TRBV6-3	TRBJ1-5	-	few	CATSRGSGNQPQHF	TGTGCCACCAGCCGGGGATCTGGGAATCAGCCCCAGCATTTT
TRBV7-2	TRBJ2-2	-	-	CASSLGLGAGTRELFF	TGTGCCAGCAGCTTAGGTCTAGGGGCTGGAACCCGGGAGCTGTTTTTT
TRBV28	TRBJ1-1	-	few	CAGGGGTEAFF	TGTGCGGGCGGGGGAGGGACTGAAGCTTTCTTT
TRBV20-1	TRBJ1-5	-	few	CSARDRRSPYQPQHF	TGCAGTGCTAGAGATCGGCGTTCCCCCTATCAGCCCCAGCATTTT
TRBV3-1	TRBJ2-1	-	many	CASSPQSGLVQFF	TGTGCCAGCAGCCCCCAATCGGGACTGGTTCAGTTCTTC
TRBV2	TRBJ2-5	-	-	CASFVSEVGTQYF	TGTGCCAGCTTTGTTTCAGAGGTTGGGACCCAGTACTTC
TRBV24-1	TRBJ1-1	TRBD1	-	CATQDRVNTEAFF	TGTGCCACCCAGGACAGGGTTAACACTGAAGCTTTCTTT
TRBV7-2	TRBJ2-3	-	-	CASTTRLGTDTQYF	TGTGCCAGCACCACAAGACTGGGCACAGATACGCAGTATTTT
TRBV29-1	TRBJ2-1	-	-	CSVAWTEQFF	TGCAGCGTTGCTTGGACAGAGCAGTTCTTC
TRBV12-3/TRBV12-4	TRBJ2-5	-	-	CASSLRAAFPQETQYF	TGTGCCAGCAGTTTAAGAGCGGCCTTCCCCCAAGAGACCCAGTACTTC
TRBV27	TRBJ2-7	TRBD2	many	CASSRPGLAGGESYEQYF	TGTGCCAGCAGTCGACCGGGACTAGCGGGAGGGGAGTCCTACGAGCAGTACTTC
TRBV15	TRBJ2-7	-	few	CATSRDRGGSYEQYF	TGTGCCACCAGCAGAGATAGGGGGGGCTCCTACGAGCAGTACTTC
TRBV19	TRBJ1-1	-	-	CASSRSRSGAEAFF	TGTGCCAGTAGTAGGAGCCGGAGTGGGGCTGAAGCTTTCTTT
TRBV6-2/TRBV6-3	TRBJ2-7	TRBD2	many	CASRLAGGEQYF	TGTGCCAGCAGGCTAGCGGGTGGCGAGCAGTACTTC
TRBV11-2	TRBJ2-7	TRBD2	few	CASSLESGRSYEQYF	TGTGCCAGCAGCTTAGAAAGCGGGAGGTCCTACGAGCAGTACTTC
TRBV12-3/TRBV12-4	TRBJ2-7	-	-	CASSLYRNEQYF	TGTGCCAGCAGTTTATACCGTAACGAGCAGTACTTC
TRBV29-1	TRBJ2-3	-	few	CSVEDSWPGPMSTDTQYF	TGCAGCGTTGAAGATTCCTGGCCAGGGCCGATGAGCACAGATACGCAGTATTTT